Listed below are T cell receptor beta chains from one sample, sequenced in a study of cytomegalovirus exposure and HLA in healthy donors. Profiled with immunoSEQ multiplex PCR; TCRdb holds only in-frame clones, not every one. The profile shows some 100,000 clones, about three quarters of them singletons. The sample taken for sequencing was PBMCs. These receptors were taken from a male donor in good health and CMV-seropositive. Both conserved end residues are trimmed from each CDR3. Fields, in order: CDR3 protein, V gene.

CDR3: ASSGTGGGGPIY
V: TRBV7-2

CDR3: ASSKASRKEEDTQY
V: TRBV21-1

CDR3: ASSLGRTGLASGANVLT
V: TRBV11-3

CDR3: ASRAGTGYYEQY
V: TRBV6-5

CDR3: ASSGDRGFYNEQF
V: TRBV2

CDR3: ASSYSAGGRGETQY
V: TRBV6-6

CDR3: ASSPGAGSGNTIY
V: TRBV7-6

CDR3: AWSPGGKDGYT
V: TRBV30

CDR3: ASSFRQGAMIDEQF
V: TRBV7-2

CDR3: ASSRDRDQPQH
V: TRBV6-5

CDR3: AWRRGGESNQPQH
V: TRBV30

CDR3: ASHREGYYGYT
V: TRBV6-5

CDR3: ASSRAGTGNNYGYT
V: TRBV11-2

CDR3: ASSLGTSGGAGDTQY
V: TRBV5-1

CDR3: ASSLQVTDTQY
V: TRBV27

CDR3: AWSYPQAGSNQPQH
V: TRBV30

CDR3: ASSLTQGVKNIQY
V: TRBV7-9

CDR3: ASSQEPAGGNTGELF
V: TRBV4-1

CDR3: ASSLAEVGIASPLH
V: TRBV5-1

CDR3: AVAGGPGDQETQY
V: TRBV10-2

CDR3: ASSFWDYMGNIQY
V: TRBV5-6

CDR3: ASSLYGTGMTEAF
V: TRBV28

CDR3: ASGSGPEAF
V: TRBV2

CDR3: ASSQDRAGDYTDTQY
V: TRBV4-3

CDR3: ASSLDRSQRRLAVFNEQF
V: TRBV5-1

CDR3: ASRPRTGVYNEQF
V: TRBV28

CDR3: ASSPESFRELGNSPLH
V: TRBV18

CDR3: SVDRGNEQF
V: TRBV29-1

CDR3: AWSLPVTGRTDTQY
V: TRBV30

CDR3: AISETGTGGLETQY
V: TRBV10-3

CDR3: ASSALLNTEAF
V: TRBV9

CDR3: ASSLMDRVDEQY
V: TRBV5-1

CDR3: ASTTGGGVSGANVLT
V: TRBV19

CDR3: ASSLTSGGWETQY
V: TRBV7-2

CDR3: ASSLAWALEF
V: TRBV5-6

CDR3: ASSLDLAGGINEQF
V: TRBV11-2

CDR3: AWDQGALRSNQPQH
V: TRBV30

CDR3: ASSYPRGGVGTEAF
V: TRBV6-5

CDR3: SVDPTGTGYGYT
V: TRBV29-1

CDR3: ASTRGGTEEKLF
V: TRBV6-6

CDR3: ASSLRTGEAF
V: TRBV6-6

CDR3: AWTPGADTQY
V: TRBV30

CDR3: AVATGVSYEQY
V: TRBV10-3

CDR3: ASSVVEAGEQY
V: TRBV9

CDR3: ASASGTNANTGELF
V: TRBV5-4

CDR3: ASTPATGQGNQPQH
V: TRBV19

CDR3: AWTNPDRGDAGELF
V: TRBV30

CDR3: ASSDSIGNTGELF
V: TRBV6-4

CDR3: ASSFGNGGRQETQY
V: TRBV5-4